These T cell receptor beta chains were read from a single sample in a study of CXCR3-negative and CXCR3-positive naive CD8 T cells. TCRdb reprocessed the 5' RACE reads, keeping one entry per CDR3 protein, no DNA. In all, the sample yields fewer than 140,000 distinct CDR3 sequences. The specimen was naive CXCR3+ CD8+ T cells from blood. The source of these receptors is a human donor in good health. Some clones in this sample may be carry-over from other donors' samples. Both conserved end residues are part of each CDR3.

cdr3_length	v_call	j_call	cdr3_aa
17	TRBV7-2	TRBJ1-5	CASSLAPATYSNQPQHF
15	TRBV11-2	TRBJ2-1	CASSLVLAGGNEQFF
14	TRBV6-4	TRBJ2-1	CASSLPGPYNEQFF
15	TRBV20-1	TRBJ1-4	CSARGTGNQDEKLFF
13	TRBV27	TRBJ2-3	CASSFDRGDTQYF
12	TRBV6-5	TRBJ2-1	CASSSPGDRQLF
16	TRBV27	TRBJ2-7	CASSLWAGVTSYEQYF
14	TRBV6-1	TRBJ2-4	CASMGGQGGYIQYF
15	TRBV12-3/TRBV12-4	TRBJ2-1	CASSPGLARPSEQFF
17	TRBV29-1	TRBJ2-3	CSVEDHGSGTRGDTQYF
20	TRBV25-1	TRBJ2-1	CASSEFGAGDSITSYNEQFF
15	TRBV5-1	TRBJ1-2	CASSLEGPETYGYTF
14	TRBV7-6	TRBJ1-1	CASSLAPSGTEAFF
14	TRBV9	TRBJ1-1	CASSVGGASAEAFF
12	TRBV29-1	TRBJ1-2	CSVEDIKPGYTF
12	TRBV29-1	TRBJ2-2	CNVEGYRGELFF
16	TRBV12-3/TRBV12-4	TRBJ2-1	CASSTYGTSGSNEQFF
15	TRBV28	TRBJ2-2	CASSITGTYTGELFF
13	TRBV7-7	TRBJ2-7	CASGPTVGAEQYF
14	TRBV7-9	TRBJ2-7	CASSSGQGGYEQYF
12	TRBV29-1	TRBJ2-7	CSVEGEAYEQYF
12	TRBV2	TRBJ2-1	CANIQTGFEQFF
17	TRBV20-1	TRBJ2-3	CSARVDGRPPFTDTQYF
15	TRBV4-1	TRBJ2-1	CASSLSSDAYNEQFF
18	TRBV3-1	TRBJ2-1	CASSPKPPLAGVANEQFF
11	TRBV10-2	TRBJ2-7	CASSENHEQYF
12	TRBV29-1	TRBJ2-2	CSVVRVTGELFF
11	TRBV28	TRBJ2-1	CASSFTYEQFF
16	TRBV15	TRBJ1-4	CATSARETPTNEKLFF
17	TRBV10-3	TRBJ2-3	CAISEPQVSPSTDTQYF
12	TRBV12-3/TRBV12-4	TRBJ1-1	CASSLVANEAFF
15	TRBV11-3	TRBJ2-7	CASSLEGRPSYEQYF
16	TRBV7-9	TRBJ2-1	CASSSYLAGVGNEQFF
13	TRBV6-5	TRBJ1-2	CASSYSHGAGYTF
14	TRBV7-2	TRBJ1-4	CASGAGTHGEKLFF
18	TRBV7-8	TRBJ1-2	CASSLRVGLGTSNYGYTF
15	TRBV30	TRBJ1-1	CAWSVLDGMNTEAFF
14	TRBV2	TRBJ1-5	CASSVEKAPSAQHF
13	TRBV19	TRBJ2-5	CASSIASTGAQYF
14	TRBV5-5	TRBJ2-1	CASSFWGSYNEQFF
15	TRBV7-9	TRBJ2-3	CASSLVADNTDTQYF
14	TRBV20-1	TRBJ2-2	CSAPTDPNTGELFF
13	TRBV3-1	TRBJ1-1	CASSLFRGTEAFF
13	TRBV19	TRBJ2-7	CASSVGTAYEQYF
17	TRBV5-6	TRBJ2-2	CASSNTRFRENPGELFF
15	TRBV6-5	TRBJ2-2	CASRLARANTGELFF
16	TRBV20-1	TRBJ2-2	CSARDQGSGATGELFF
16	TRBV7-9	TRBJ2-7	CASSRLEGGTSTEQYF
14	TRBV11-2	TRBJ2-5	CASSRGQLQETQYF
13	TRBV5-4	TRBJ2-7	CASSLDGNYEQYF
15	TRBV29-1	TRBJ2-1	CSVTQQGAGAREQFF